This is a list of T cell receptor beta chains from one sample in a study of blood T cell repertoires in COVID-19. Repertoires were generated with immunoSEQ multiplex PCR, while TCRdb's copy carries only in-frame clones and drops some. In the table there are some 70,000 clones, roughly four fifths of which are singletons. Sequencing used peripheral blood. The receptors come from a man aged 50 or older with COVID-19, enrolled during active disease. CDR3s include the opening cysteine and the closing phenylalanine or tryptophan. D genes are given only for firm matches. Clone size is shown for a subset of rows, as once, few, many or a class of expanded clone.

CDR3nt: TGCGCCAGCAGCTTGGCCAACGGGTTCACCGGGGAGCTGTTTTTT
CDR3aa: CASSLANGFTGELFF
abundance: NA
j_gene: TRBJ2-2
v_gene: TRBV5-1
d_gene: NA

CDR3nt: TGTGCCAGTAGTATATCTCTAGGGACTATTGAAAAACTGTTTTTT
CDR3aa: CASSISLGTIEKLFF
abundance: NA
j_gene: TRBJ1-4
v_gene: TRBV19
d_gene: NA

CDR3nt: TGTGCCAGCAGTTACACAGGGACCTCCTACGAGCAGTACTTC
CDR3aa: CASSYTGTSYEQYF
abundance: NA
j_gene: TRBJ2-7
v_gene: TRBV6-5
d_gene: NA

CDR3nt: TGTGCCACCAGTCCAGGGGACACAGATACGCAGTATTTT
CDR3aa: CATSPGDTDTQYF
abundance: NA
j_gene: TRBJ2-3
v_gene: TRBV24-1
d_gene: NA

CDR3nt: TGTGCCAGCAGCTTAGTGGGGACTCGGCCCGGGGAGCTGTTTTTT
CDR3aa: CASSLVGTRPGELFF
abundance: NA
j_gene: TRBJ2-2
v_gene: TRBV11-1
d_gene: NA

CDR3nt: TGCGCCAGCAGCTTAGGGGAAGGACAGCCCCAGCATTTT
CDR3aa: CASSLGEGQPQHF
abundance: NA
j_gene: TRBJ1-5
v_gene: TRBV5-1
d_gene: NA

CDR3nt: TGCGCCAGCAGCACACGGGGACAGGGTAATGAAAAACTGTTTTTT
CDR3aa: CASSTRGQGNEKLFF
abundance: NA
j_gene: TRBJ1-4
v_gene: TRBV5-1
d_gene: TRBD1

CDR3nt: TGTGCCAGCTCACCGTATCCCCGCACAGGGGGCGCCGATAACTATGGCTACACCTTC
CDR3aa: CASSPYPRTGGADNYGYTF
abundance: NA
j_gene: TRBJ1-2
v_gene: TRBV18
d_gene: TRBD1

CDR3nt: TGTGCCAGCAGCGGACGGACAGGGTGGAAAGAGACCCAGTACTTC
CDR3aa: CASSGRTGWKETQYF
abundance: medium-sized
j_gene: TRBJ2-5
v_gene: TRBV3-1/TRBV3-2
d_gene: TRBD1

CDR3nt: TGTGCCAGCAGTTACGGCAGGGCGAACACCGGGGAGCTGTTTTTT
CDR3aa: CASSYGRANTGELFF
abundance: NA
j_gene: TRBJ2-2
v_gene: TRBV6-5
d_gene: NA

CDR3nt: TGTGCCAGAAGCTTCAATCTTCCGGGACAGAAGGTTGAAGCTTTCTTT
CDR3aa: CARSFNLPGQKVEAFF
abundance: NA
j_gene: TRBJ1-1
v_gene: TRBV5-3
d_gene: TRBD1

CDR3nt: TGTGCCAGTAGCGAGAACACAGGGGGCTCTGGAAACACCATATATTTT
CDR3aa: CASSENTGGSGNTIYF
abundance: NA
j_gene: TRBJ1-3
v_gene: TRBV19
d_gene: TRBD1

CDR3nt: TGTGCCAGCAGCGTGGGACAGATAGTAGAAAAACTGTTTTTT
CDR3aa: CASSVGQIVEKLFF
abundance: once
j_gene: TRBJ1-4
v_gene: TRBV5-6
d_gene: TRBD1

CDR3nt: TGTGCCAGCACCCCAAGAGCCCGTAAGCGGGGAAGGACCTACGAGCAGTACTTC
CDR3aa: CASTPRARKRGRTYEQYF
abundance: NA
j_gene: TRBJ2-7
v_gene: TRBV28
d_gene: TRBD2

CDR3nt: TGTGCCATCAGTGATTGGACCCTCGGGGGAGAGACCCAGTACTTC
CDR3aa: CAISDWTLGGETQYF
abundance: NA
j_gene: TRBJ2-5
v_gene: TRBV10-3
d_gene: NA

CDR3nt: TGCAGCGTTGACGCCGGACAGACTCACGAGCAGTACTTC
CDR3aa: CSVDAGQTHEQYF
abundance: NA
j_gene: TRBJ2-7
v_gene: TRBV29-1
d_gene: NA

CDR3nt: TGCGCCAGCAGCTTGGGACAGGGGGCGAATGAGCAGTTCTTC
CDR3aa: CASSLGQGANEQFF
abundance: NA
j_gene: TRBJ2-1
v_gene: TRBV5-1
d_gene: TRBD1

CDR3nt: TGCGCCAGCGCTCCTTCAGGCCCTAACCTCTACGAGCAGTACTTC
CDR3aa: CASAPSGPNLYEQYF
abundance: NA
j_gene: TRBJ2-7
v_gene: TRBV5-1
d_gene: NA

CDR3nt: TGTGCCAGCAGCCCCGGGGTGAGGGTTGAGACCCAGTACTTC
CDR3aa: CASSPGVRVETQYF
abundance: NA
j_gene: TRBJ2-5
v_gene: TRBV5-4
d_gene: NA

CDR3nt: TGTGCCAGCAGCCCCGGACTAGCGGGGGGGCTAGATACGCAGTATTTT
CDR3aa: CASSPGLAGGLDTQYF
abundance: NA
j_gene: TRBJ2-3
v_gene: TRBV11-2
d_gene: TRBD2

CDR3nt: TGTGCCAGCAGCTCAGGGGTTTTATATAATTCACCCCTCCACTTT
CDR3aa: CASSSGVLYNSPLHF
abundance: NA
j_gene: TRBJ1-6
v_gene: TRBV5-4
d_gene: NA

CDR3nt: TGTGCCAGCAGTTACGAGGGAATCACCGGCGAGCAGTACTTC
CDR3aa: CASSYEGITGEQYF
abundance: NA
j_gene: TRBJ2-7
v_gene: TRBV6-5
d_gene: NA

CDR3nt: TGTGCCAGCAGCGTAGTGAGTACAGGGGACAATGAGCAGTTCTTC
CDR3aa: CASSVVSTGDNEQFF
abundance: NA
j_gene: TRBJ2-1
v_gene: TRBV9
d_gene: TRBD1

CDR3nt: TGTGCCAGCAGCCGGCGGGACAGCTCATACAATGAGCAGTTCTTC
CDR3aa: CASSRRDSSYNEQFF
abundance: NA
j_gene: TRBJ2-1
v_gene: TRBV5-4
d_gene: NA

CDR3nt: TGTGCCATCACGTTGGAGGACGGCTACGAGCAGTACTTC
CDR3aa: CAITLEDGYEQYF
abundance: NA
j_gene: TRBJ2-7
v_gene: TRBV10-3
d_gene: NA

CDR3nt: TGTGCCAGCTCACCACCGTCAGGGGGCTACGCTGGGGCCAACGTCCTGACTTTC
CDR3aa: CASSPPSGGYAGANVLTF
abundance: NA
j_gene: TRBJ2-6
v_gene: TRBV18
d_gene: TRBD1

CDR3nt: TGCGCCAGCAGTGAGTCGACAGGGAGTACGGGAAACACCATATATTTT
CDR3aa: CASSESTGSTGNTIYF
abundance: NA
j_gene: TRBJ1-3
v_gene: TRBV10-1
d_gene: TRBD1

CDR3nt: TGTGCCAGCAGCGGAGGACAGGGTGTAGGTCAGCCCCAGCATTTT
CDR3aa: CASSGGQGVGQPQHF
abundance: NA
j_gene: TRBJ1-5
v_gene: TRBV9
d_gene: TRBD1

CDR3nt: TGTGCCATCAGTGCAGGGACAGGTTATAGCAATCAGCCCCAGCATTTT
CDR3aa: CAISAGTGYSNQPQHF
abundance: NA
j_gene: TRBJ1-5
v_gene: TRBV10-3
d_gene: TRBD1

CDR3nt: TGTGCCAGCAGCCCGACAGGGGGCTATGGCTACACCTTC
CDR3aa: CASSPTGGYGYTF
abundance: NA
j_gene: TRBJ1-2
v_gene: TRBV7-2
d_gene: TRBD1

CDR3nt: TGTGCCAGTAGTATATCTGGGACAGGGGAATCCTACGAGCAGTACTTC
CDR3aa: CASSISGTGESYEQYF
abundance: NA
j_gene: TRBJ2-7
v_gene: TRBV19
d_gene: TRBD1

CDR3nt: TGTGCCAGCAGTCGAGTGGCAGGGTCAGTGTTTTTT
CDR3aa: CASSRVAGSVFF
abundance: NA
j_gene: TRBJ1-4
v_gene: TRBV12-3/TRBV12-4
d_gene: NA

CDR3nt: TGTGCCACAAGGACAGAAGTTTATAATTCACCCCTCCACTTT
CDR3aa: CATRTEVYNSPLHF
abundance: NA
j_gene: TRBJ1-6
v_gene: TRBV10-3
d_gene: NA

CDR3nt: TGTGCCAGTAGTATAGAGGGCACCGCGGGGGAGACCCAGTACTTC
CDR3aa: CASSIEGTAGETQYF
abundance: NA
j_gene: TRBJ2-5
v_gene: TRBV19
d_gene: NA

CDR3nt: TGTGCCAGCAGCCCCACTAGCGGGGCCAGAATTCAAGAGACCCAGTACTTC
CDR3aa: CASSPTSGARIQETQYF
abundance: NA
j_gene: TRBJ2-5
v_gene: TRBV5-4
d_gene: TRBD2

CDR3nt: TGTGCCAGCAGCCCTCAGGGGGTCACAGATACGCAGTATTTT
CDR3aa: CASSPQGVTDTQYF
abundance: NA
j_gene: TRBJ2-3
v_gene: TRBV7-3
d_gene: TRBD1

CDR3nt: TGTGCCAGCAGCTGGCCGGGGACTAGCGGGGAAGTGCAGTACTTC
CDR3aa: CASSWPGTSGEVQYF
abundance: NA
j_gene: TRBJ2-7
v_gene: TRBV5-4
d_gene: TRBD2

CDR3nt: TGTGCCAGCAGCCATAGCGGGGGAAGCACAGATACGCAGTATTTT
CDR3aa: CASSHSGGSTDTQYF
abundance: NA
j_gene: TRBJ2-3
v_gene: TRBV11-2
d_gene: TRBD2

CDR3nt: TGTGCCACCAGTGGTGTCAGGAACACAGATACGCAGTATTTT
CDR3aa: CATSGVRNTDTQYF
abundance: once
j_gene: TRBJ2-3
v_gene: TRBV24-1
d_gene: NA

CDR3nt: TGCAGCGTTGAACGTGACAGGTCCTACAATGAGCAGTTCTTC
CDR3aa: CSVERDRSYNEQFF
abundance: NA
j_gene: TRBJ2-1
v_gene: TRBV29-1
d_gene: NA

CDR3nt: TGTGCCAGCAGCGATCCGGGACAGGGAAGCTCCTACGAGCAGTACTTC
CDR3aa: CASSDPGQGSSYEQYF
abundance: NA
j_gene: TRBJ2-7
v_gene: TRBV2
d_gene: TRBD1

CDR3nt: TGTGCCAGCAGTGCGGGAAGTAGTTACACCGGGGAGCTGTTTTTT
CDR3aa: CASSAGSSYTGELFF
abundance: NA
j_gene: TRBJ2-2
v_gene: TRBV2
d_gene: NA

CDR3nt: TGTGCCAGCAGCCGGTACCAAGAGACCCAGTACTTC
CDR3aa: CASSRYQETQYF
abundance: NA
j_gene: TRBJ2-5
v_gene: TRBV5-6
d_gene: NA

CDR3nt: TGTGCCAGCTCAATTGTCGGGACAGACAACACCGGGGAGCTGTTTTTT
CDR3aa: CASSIVGTDNTGELFF
abundance: NA
j_gene: TRBJ2-2
v_gene: TRBV18
d_gene: TRBD1

CDR3nt: TGTGCCAGCAGTTACTCGATGGGGGGAGGAGAGACCCAGTACTTC
CDR3aa: CASSYSMGGGETQYF
abundance: NA
j_gene: TRBJ2-5
v_gene: TRBV6-5
d_gene: NA

CDR3nt: TGCGCCAGCAGCTTGGTGGACACTGCCTACGAGCAGTACTTC
CDR3aa: CASSLVDTAYEQYF
abundance: NA
j_gene: TRBJ2-7
v_gene: TRBV5-1
d_gene: NA

CDR3nt: TGCGCCAGCAGGGCGGACATCGGAAACACCATATATTTT
CDR3aa: CASRADIGNTIYF
abundance: NA
j_gene: TRBJ1-3
v_gene: TRBV5-1
d_gene: NA

CDR3nt: TGTGCCAGCAGTTACTTGAGGGGGCGGGTCACCGGGGAGCTGTTTTTT
CDR3aa: CASSYLRGRVTGELFF
abundance: NA
j_gene: TRBJ2-2
v_gene: TRBV6-2/TRBV6-3
d_gene: TRBD1

CDR3nt: TGCGCCAGCAGTGGCCGGACAGATTTGCAGCAGTACTTC
CDR3aa: CASSGRTDLQQYF
abundance: NA
j_gene: TRBJ2-7
v_gene: TRBV10-1
d_gene: NA

CDR3nt: TGTGCCAGCAGCCGGACAGTGGATAGCAATCAGCCCCAGCATTTT
CDR3aa: CASSRTVDSNQPQHF
abundance: NA
j_gene: TRBJ1-5
v_gene: TRBV6-5
d_gene: NA

CDR3nt: TGTGCCAGCTCCGTCGGACAGGGGGATGGCTACACCTTC
CDR3aa: CASSVGQGDGYTF
abundance: NA
j_gene: TRBJ1-2
v_gene: TRBV18
d_gene: TRBD1

CDR3nt: TGTGCCACCAGTGTTTGGGAGACAGAGGAGGGATTCCGGACTAACTATGGCTACACCTTC
CDR3aa: CATSVWETEEGFRTNYGYTF
abundance: NA
j_gene: TRBJ1-2
v_gene: TRBV24-1
d_gene: NA

CDR3nt: TGCAGTGCGGAGGGGAGGTCTGAGCAGTTCTTC
CDR3aa: CSAEGRSEQFF
abundance: NA
j_gene: TRBJ2-1
v_gene: TRBV20-1
d_gene: NA

CDR3nt: TGTGCCAGCAGTCGGGACAATACCTATGGCTACACCTTC
CDR3aa: CASSRDNTYGYTF
abundance: NA
j_gene: TRBJ1-2
v_gene: TRBV6-6
d_gene: NA

CDR3nt: TGTGCCAGCAGTAAGACCGGGACCTACAATGAGCAGTTCTTC
CDR3aa: CASSKTGTYNEQFF
abundance: NA
j_gene: TRBJ2-1
v_gene: TRBV27
d_gene: NA